This TCR beta chain was observed in a study of cytomegalovirus exposure and HLA in healthy donors. Broader study findings: In a later analysis, specific HLA alleles were associated with 16,000 or so TCR beta sequences at a 0.05 false discovery rate. Most TCR sequences were uncommon, yet certain public TCRs appeared in many donors. Among TCR beta chains of equal frequency, HLA-associated ones were more clonally expanded in a later analysis.

Germline-derived CDR1 and CDR2 are LNHDA and SQIVND (reference sequence). The V end was cut by 5 bases, the J end by 0 bases, with 20 bases between. The CDR3 consists of 19 residues. A multiplex PCR was run with 60 Vbeta primers and 13 Jbeta primers. Some clones are missing from TCRdb's copy, which holds only in-frame ones; the method was immunoSEQ multiplex PCR. The repertoire holds over 120,000 clones, with roughly 80% as singletons. Healthy bone marrow donors supplied every sample. This clone was counted once. Its antigen is not known. The source is a woman aged 30 to 39 in good health and CMV-seronegative. The material sequenced was PBMCs. The gene calls are TRBV19 and TRBJ2-6; D is possibly TRBD1 (6 bases). The CDR3 here is CASSFPGWDTPSGANVLTF. The CDR3 DNA is TGTGCCAGTAGTTTCCCCGGGTGGGACACCCCCTCTGGGGCCAACGTCCTGACTTTC.